What follows describes a single TCR beta chain. The study recruited people aged roughly 18 to 89 years across approximately 25 US areas. Cohort placement rested on clinical history that participants reported themselves. These data originate in a study of blood T cell repertoires in COVID-19. Study overall: Some COVID-19 samples were acute and others convalescent; all came from the United States, Italy and Spain.

This CDR3 region has 13 residues. Germline CDR1 is ENHRY and CDR2 is SYGVKD. V shed 3 bases and J shed 4 bases, with 9 bases lying between them. Authors' data handling: Reference gene primer amplification yielded estimated nucleated cell counts. The table came from immunoSEQ multiplex PCR; TCRdb's copy has only in-frame clones and leaves some out. The V and J calls and clone size are taken from that table; D and trimming were inferred from the DNA. The table records 290,000 or so clones, 90% of them present only once. Sequencing input: PBMCs or T cells enriched from blood (not recorded which). This receptor was obtained from a woman under 30 with acute COVID-19. The chain employs TRBV10-3 and TRBJ1-1, with D possibly being TRBD1 (5 bases). CDR3 sequence reads: CAISDREGTEAFF. In DNA form, the CDR3 reads TGTGCCATCAGTGACAGGGAAGGCACTGAAGCTTTCTTT.